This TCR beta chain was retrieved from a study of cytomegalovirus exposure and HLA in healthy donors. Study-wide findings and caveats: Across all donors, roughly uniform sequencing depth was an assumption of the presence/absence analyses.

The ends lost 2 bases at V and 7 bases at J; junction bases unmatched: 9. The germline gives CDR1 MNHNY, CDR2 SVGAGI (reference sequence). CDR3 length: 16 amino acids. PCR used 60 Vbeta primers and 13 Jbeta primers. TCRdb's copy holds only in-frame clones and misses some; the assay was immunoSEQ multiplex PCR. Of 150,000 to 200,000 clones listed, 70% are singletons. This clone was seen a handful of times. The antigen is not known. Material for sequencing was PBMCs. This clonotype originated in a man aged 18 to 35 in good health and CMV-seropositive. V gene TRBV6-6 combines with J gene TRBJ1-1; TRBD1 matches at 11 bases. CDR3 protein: CASSYPPGTGGNEAFF. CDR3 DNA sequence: TGTGCCAGCAGTTACCCTCCCGGGACAGGGGGTAATGAAGCTTTCTTT.